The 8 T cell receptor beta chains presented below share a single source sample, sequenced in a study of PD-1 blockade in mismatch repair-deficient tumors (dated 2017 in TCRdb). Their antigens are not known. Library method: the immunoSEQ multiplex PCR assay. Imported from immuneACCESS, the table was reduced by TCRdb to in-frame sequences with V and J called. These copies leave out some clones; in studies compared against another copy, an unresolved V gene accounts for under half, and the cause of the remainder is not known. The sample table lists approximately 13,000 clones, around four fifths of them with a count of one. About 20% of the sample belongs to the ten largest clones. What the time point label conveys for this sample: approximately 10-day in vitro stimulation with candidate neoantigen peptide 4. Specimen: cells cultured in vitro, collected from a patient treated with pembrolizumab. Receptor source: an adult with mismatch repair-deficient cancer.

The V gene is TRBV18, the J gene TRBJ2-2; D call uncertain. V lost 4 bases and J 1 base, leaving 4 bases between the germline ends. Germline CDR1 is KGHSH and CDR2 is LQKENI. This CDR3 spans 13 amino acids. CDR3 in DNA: TGTGCCAGCTCACTGGGGAACACCGGGGAGCTGTTTTTT. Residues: CASSLGNTGELFF.

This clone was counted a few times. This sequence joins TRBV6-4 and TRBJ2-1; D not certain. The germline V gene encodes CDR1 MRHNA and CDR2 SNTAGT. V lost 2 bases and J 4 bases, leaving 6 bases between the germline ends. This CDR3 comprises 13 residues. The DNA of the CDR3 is TGTGCCAGCAGTGACAGCCCGTACAATGAGCAGTTCTTC. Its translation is CASSDSPYNEQFF.

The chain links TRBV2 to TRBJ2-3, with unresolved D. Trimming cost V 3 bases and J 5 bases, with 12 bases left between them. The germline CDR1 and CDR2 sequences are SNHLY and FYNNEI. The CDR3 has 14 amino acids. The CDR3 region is CASSEVSDGDTQYF. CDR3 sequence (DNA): TGTGCCAGCAGTGAGGTATCCGACGGAGATACGCAGTATTTT. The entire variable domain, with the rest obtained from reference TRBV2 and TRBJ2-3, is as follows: EPEVTQTPSHQVTQMGQEVILRCVPISNHLYFYWYRQILGQKVEFLVSFYNNEISEKSEIFDDQFSVERPDGSNFTLKIRSTKLEDSAMYFCASSEVSDGDTQYFGPGTRLTVL.

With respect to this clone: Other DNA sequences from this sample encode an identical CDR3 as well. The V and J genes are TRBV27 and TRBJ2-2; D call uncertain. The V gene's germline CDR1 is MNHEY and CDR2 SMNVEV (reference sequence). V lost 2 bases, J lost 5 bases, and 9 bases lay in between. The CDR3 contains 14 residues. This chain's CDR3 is CASSLGAATGELFF. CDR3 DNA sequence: TGTGCCAGCAGTTTAGGCGCCGCTACCGGGGAGCTGTTTTTT.

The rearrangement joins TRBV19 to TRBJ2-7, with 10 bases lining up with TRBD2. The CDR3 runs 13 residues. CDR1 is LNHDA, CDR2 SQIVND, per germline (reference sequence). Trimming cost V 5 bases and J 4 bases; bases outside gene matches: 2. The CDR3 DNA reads TGTGCCAGTAGTGGACTAGCGGAGTACGAGCAGTACTTC. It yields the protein CASSGLAEYEQYF.

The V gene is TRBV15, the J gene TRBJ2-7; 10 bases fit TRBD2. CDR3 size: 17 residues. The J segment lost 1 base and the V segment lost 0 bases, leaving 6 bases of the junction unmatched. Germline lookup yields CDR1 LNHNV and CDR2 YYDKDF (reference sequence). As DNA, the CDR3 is TGTGCCACCAGCAGAGACATACTAGCGGGGAAATCCTACGAGCAGTACTTC. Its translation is CATSRDILAGKSYEQYF.

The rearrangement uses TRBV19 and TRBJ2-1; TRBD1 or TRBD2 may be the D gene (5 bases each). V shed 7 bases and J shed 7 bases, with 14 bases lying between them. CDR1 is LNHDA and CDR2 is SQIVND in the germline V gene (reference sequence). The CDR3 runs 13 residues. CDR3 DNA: TGTGCCAGTACCGGACGGGGCTGGAATGAGCAGTTCTTC. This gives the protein CASTGRGWNEQFF.

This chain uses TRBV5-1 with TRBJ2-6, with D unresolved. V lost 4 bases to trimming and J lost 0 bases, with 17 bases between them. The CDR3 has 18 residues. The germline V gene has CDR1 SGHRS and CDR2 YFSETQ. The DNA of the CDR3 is TGCGCCAGCAGCGCTCGACCCTATGGCCACTCTGGGGCCAACGTCCTGACTTTC. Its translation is CASSARPYGHSGANVLTF. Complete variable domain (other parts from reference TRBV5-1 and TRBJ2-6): KAGVTQTPRYLIKTRGQQVTLSCSPISGHRSVSWYQQTPGQGLQFLFEYFSETQRNKGNFPGRFSGRQFSNSRSEMNVSTLELGDSALYLCASSARPYGHSGANVLTFGAGSRLTVL.